Each of the 8 T cell receptor beta chains below was sequenced from the same sample in a study of T cells in Graves' hyperthyroidism and ophthalmopathy. Amplification yielded TCR beta CDR3 regions, with RNA transcripts as the source. The primer set for the first-round RT-PCR of the TCR CDR3 was HTBI. From the multiplex PCR reads, TCRdb called clonotypes with MiXCR, one entry per CDR3 protein. This sample has a few hundred thousand distinct CDR3 sequences; around 14% occur once, and the top ten carry roughly 5.5%. The sequenced sample was blood. The source is a woman aged 25 to 39 with Graves' hyperthyroidism that later progressed to Graves' ophthalmopathy.

In its sample, this clonotype was seen a few times. This chain joins TRBV4-1 and TRBJ2-7; D possibly matches TRBD1 or TRBD2 (5 bases each). Germline CDR1 reads MGHRA; CDR2 reads YSYEKL. V shed 2 bases and J shed 4 bases, with 21 bases lying between them. This CDR3 region has 17 residues. CDR3 residues: CASSQRPSPRDRYEQYF. The CDR3, as DNA: TGCGCCAGCAGCCAACGTCCCTCCCCCAGGGACCGATACGAGCAGTACTTC.

The rearrangement links TRBV7-8 to TRBJ2-5, with D possibly TRBD1 on 5 matching bases. Germline CDR1 and CDR2: SGHVS and FQNEAQ. The CDR3 sequence is 14 residues long. V lost 5 bases and J 5 bases, leaving 15 bases between the germline ends. CDR3 DNA: TGTGCCAGCAGCATCCAGGGCATGGGGGAGACCCAGTACTTC. Protein product: CASSIQGMGETQYF.

This clonotype was found many times. This chain links TRBV9 with TRBJ2-5, with 8 positions matching TRBD2. The CDR3 length is 15 residues. The J segment lost 4 bases and the V segment lost 0 bases, leaving 5 bases of the junction unmatched. Germline assignment: CDR1 SGDLS and CDR2 YYNGEE. CDR3 sequence (DNA): TGTGCCAGCAGCGTAGTTGTTAGCGGGACAGAGACCCAGTACTTC. Translated, it gives CASSVVVSGTETQYF.

On this clonotype: A much larger clonotype is one base distant, so this may be a read error. This CDR3 is CASSLALGLVGGRYNEQFF. The CDR3 region has the DNA TGTGCCAGCAGCTTAGCGCTGGGACTAGTGGGAGGGCGCTACAATGAGCAGTTCTTC. The V gene is TRBV11-2, the J gene TRBJ2-1; 8 nucleotides align to TRBD2. The CDR3 loop spans 19 amino acids. The germline V gene has CDR1 SGHAT and CDR2 FQNNGV. With V trimmed by 1 base and J by 3 bases, 14 bases remained unmatched.

This clonotype was detected ten times or more. This chain's CDR3 is CASSLPLTGGEGYTF. The CDR3 DNA reads as TGTGCCAGCAGTTTACCACTCACAGGGGGCGAGGGCTACACCTTC. This chain connects TRBV28 to TRBJ1-2, with TRBD1 matching 9 bases. V gave up 2 bases and J gave up 8 bases; unmatched junction bases: 9. The CDR3 is 15 residues long. The germline gives CDR1 MDHEN, CDR2 SYDVKM.

This chain uses TRBV9 with TRBJ2-7; D is uncertain. The V and J ends lost 1 base and 3 bases respectively, with 8 bases between them. This CDR3 is 13 amino acids long. Germline loops: CDR1 SGDLS, CDR2 YYNGEE. Written as DNA, the CDR3 is TGTGCCAGCAGCGTATCGGGCAGCTACGAGCAGTACTTC. It encodes CASSVSGSYEQYF.

In this sample, this clonotype turned up many times. The gene calls are TRBV5-6 and TRBJ2-1; 11 nucleotides align to TRBD2. The ends lost 4 bases at V and 9 bases at J; junction bases unmatched: 12. This CDR3 comprises 16 residues. Germline V gene sequence: CDR1 SGHDT, CDR2 YYEEEE. As DNA, the CDR3 is TGTGCCAGCAGCGGGTTGCGGGAACTAGCGGGAGCTGAGCAGTTCTTC. Protein product: CASSGLRELAGAEQFF. Full variable domain (remainder filled in from reference TRBV5-6 and TRBJ2-1): DAGVTQSPTHLIKTRGQQVTLRCSPKSGHDTVSWYQQALGQGPQFIFQYYEEEERQRGNFPDRFSGHQFPNYSSELNVNALLLGDSALYLCASSGLRELAGAEQFFGPGTRLTVL.

The chain combines TRBV19 with TRBJ1-5; 9 bases fit TRBD1. Looked up from germline, CDR1 is LNHDA and CDR2 is SQIVND (reference sequence). V shed 2 bases and J 2 bases; nucleotides not matched to a gene: 7. The CDR3 is 17 residues long. Here the CDR3 reads CASSILPTGGGNQPQHF. The CDR3 DNA reads TGTGCCAGTAGTATATTACCCACAGGGGGCGGCAATCAGCCCCAGCATTTT.